This entry lists 2 T cell receptor beta chains sequenced from one sample in a study of blood T cells in healthy people across ages. Alongside a J-beta primer mix, a sample-barcoded 5' primer served in a second PCR lasting roughly 6 to 11 cycles. One entry per CDR3 protein, called by TCRdb with MiXCR from the 5' RACE reads. Of 1.5 million to 1.9 million distinct CDR3 sequences listed, approximately 39% are singletons. Sequences were obtained from blood. These receptors all stem from a woman aged 18 to 35 in good health.

The chain links TRBV5-1 to TRBJ2-1; the D is unclear. The germline V and J ends were trimmed by 1 base and 4 bases, with 12 bases remaining between them. The CDR3 has 15 amino acids. Germline CDR1 and CDR2: SGHRS and YFSETQ. The CDR3 sequence: CASSLPVRPYNEQFF. For the CDR3, the DNA is TGCGCCAGCAGCTTGCCTGTTAGGCCGTACAATGAGCAGTTCTTC.

V is TRBV5-5 and J is TRBJ2-1; 12 nucleotides agree with TRBD1. CDR3 size: 15 residues. V lost 3 bases, J lost 9 bases, and 7 bases stayed unmatched. CDR1 and CDR2 (germline): SGHKS, YYEKEE (reference sequence). CDR3 in amino acids: CASSYTGQGAGEQFF. Written as DNA, the CDR3 is TGTGCCAGCAGCTACACGGGACAGGGGGCAGGTGAGCAGTTCTTC.